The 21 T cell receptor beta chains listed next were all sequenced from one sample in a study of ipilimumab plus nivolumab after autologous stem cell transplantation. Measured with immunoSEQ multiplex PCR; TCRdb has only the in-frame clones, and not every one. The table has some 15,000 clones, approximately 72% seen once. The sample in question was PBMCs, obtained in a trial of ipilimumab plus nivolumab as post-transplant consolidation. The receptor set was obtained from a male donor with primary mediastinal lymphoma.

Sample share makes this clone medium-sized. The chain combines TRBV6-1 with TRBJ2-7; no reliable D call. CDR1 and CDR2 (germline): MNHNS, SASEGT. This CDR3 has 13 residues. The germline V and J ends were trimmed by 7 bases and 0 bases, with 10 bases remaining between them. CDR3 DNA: TGTGCCAGCACTACAACACTCTCCTACGAGCAGTACTTC. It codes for CASTTTLSYEQYF.

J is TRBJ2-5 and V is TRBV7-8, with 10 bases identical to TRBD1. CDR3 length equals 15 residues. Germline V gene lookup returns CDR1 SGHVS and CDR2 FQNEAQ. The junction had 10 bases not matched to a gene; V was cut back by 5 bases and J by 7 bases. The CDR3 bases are TGTGCCAGCAGCCCCGGGGGACAGGGGCCTCCGACCCAGTACTTC. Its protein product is CASSPGGQGPPTQYF. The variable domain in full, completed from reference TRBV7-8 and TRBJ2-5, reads GAGVSQSPRYKVAKRGQDVALRCDPISGHVSLFWYQQALGQGPEFLTYFQNEAQLDKSGLPSDRFFAERPEGSVSTLKIQRTQQEDSAVYLCASSPGGQGPPTQYFGPGTRLLVL.

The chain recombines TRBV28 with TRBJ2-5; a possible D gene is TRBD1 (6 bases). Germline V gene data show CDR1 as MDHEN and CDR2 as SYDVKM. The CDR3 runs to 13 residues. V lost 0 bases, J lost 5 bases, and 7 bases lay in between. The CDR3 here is CASSLWGAETQYF. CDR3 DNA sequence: TGTGCCAGCAGTTTATGGGGGGCTGAGACCCAGTACTTC.

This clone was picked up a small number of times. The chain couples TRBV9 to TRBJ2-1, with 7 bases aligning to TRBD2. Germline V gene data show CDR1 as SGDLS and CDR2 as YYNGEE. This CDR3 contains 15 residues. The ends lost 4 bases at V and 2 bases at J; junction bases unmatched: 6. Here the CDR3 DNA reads TGTGCCAGCAGCATGCGGGAGCGCACCTACAATGAGCAGTTCTTC. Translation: CASSMRERTYNEQFF. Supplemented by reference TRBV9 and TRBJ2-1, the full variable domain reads DSGVTQTPKHLITATGQRVTLRCSPRSGDLSVYWYQQSLDQGLQFLIQYYNGEERAKGNILERFSAQQFPDLHSELNLSSLELGDSALYFCASSMRERTYNEQFFGPGTRLTVL.

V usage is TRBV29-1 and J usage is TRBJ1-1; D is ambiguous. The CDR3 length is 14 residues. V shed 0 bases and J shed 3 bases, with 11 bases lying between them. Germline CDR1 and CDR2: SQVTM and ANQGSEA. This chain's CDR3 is CSVEDLRRDTEAFF. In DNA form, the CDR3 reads TGCAGCGTTGAAGATCTTCGCAGAGACACTGAAGCTTTCTTT.

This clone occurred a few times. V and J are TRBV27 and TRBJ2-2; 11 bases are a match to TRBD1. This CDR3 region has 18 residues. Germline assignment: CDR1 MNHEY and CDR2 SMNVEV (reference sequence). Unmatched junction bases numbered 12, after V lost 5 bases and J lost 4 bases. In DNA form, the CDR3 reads TGTGCCAGCAGTCATACCAAAACCGGGACAGGGGGCACCGGGGAGCTGTTTTTT. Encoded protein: CASSHTKTGTGGTGELFF.

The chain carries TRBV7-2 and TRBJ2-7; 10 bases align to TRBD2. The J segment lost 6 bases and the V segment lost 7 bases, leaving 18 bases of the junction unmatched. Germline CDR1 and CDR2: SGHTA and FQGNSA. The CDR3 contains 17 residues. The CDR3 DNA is TGTGCCAGCACCCCCCGAGGTTTAGCGGGGGGAAGGAGCGAGCAGTACTTC. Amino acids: CASTPRGLAGGRSEQYF.

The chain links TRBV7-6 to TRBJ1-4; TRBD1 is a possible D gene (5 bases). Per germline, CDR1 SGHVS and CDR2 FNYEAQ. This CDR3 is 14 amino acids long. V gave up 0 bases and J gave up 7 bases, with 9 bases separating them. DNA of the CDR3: TGTGCCAGCAGCTTAGCCGGGGGAGGTGAAAAACTGTTTTTT. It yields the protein CASSLAGGGEKLFF. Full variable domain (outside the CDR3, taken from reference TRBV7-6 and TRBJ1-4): GAGVSQSPRYKVTKRGQDVALRCDPISGHVSLYWYRQALGQGPEFLTYFNYEAQQDKSGLPNDRFSAERPEGSISTLTIQRTEQRDSAMYRCASSLAGGGEKLFFGSGTQLSVL.

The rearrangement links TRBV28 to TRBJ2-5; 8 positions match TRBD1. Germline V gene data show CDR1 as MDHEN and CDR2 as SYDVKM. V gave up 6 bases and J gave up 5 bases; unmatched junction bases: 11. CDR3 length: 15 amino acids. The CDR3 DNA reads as TGTGCCAGCAGGACCGAGACAGGGGTCGGGGAGACCCAGTACTTC. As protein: CASRTETGVGETQYF.

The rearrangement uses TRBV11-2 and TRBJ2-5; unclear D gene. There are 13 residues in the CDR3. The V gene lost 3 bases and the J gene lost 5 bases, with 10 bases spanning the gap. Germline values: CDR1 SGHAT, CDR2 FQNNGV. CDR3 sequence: CASSFGRRETQYF. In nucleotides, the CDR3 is TGTGCCAGCAGCTTCGGACGAAGGGAGACCCAGTACTTC.

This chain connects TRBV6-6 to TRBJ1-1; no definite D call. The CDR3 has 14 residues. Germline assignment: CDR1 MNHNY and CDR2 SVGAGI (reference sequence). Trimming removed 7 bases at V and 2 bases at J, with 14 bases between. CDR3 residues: CASIQPPGNTEAFF. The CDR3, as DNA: TGTGCCAGCATCCAGCCCCCAGGAAACACTGAAGCTTTCTTT.

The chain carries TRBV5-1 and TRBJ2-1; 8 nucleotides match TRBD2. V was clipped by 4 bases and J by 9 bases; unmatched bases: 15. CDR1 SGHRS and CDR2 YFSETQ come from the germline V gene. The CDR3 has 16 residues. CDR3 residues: CASSDSSLGLAPEQFF. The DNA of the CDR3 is TGCGCCAGCAGCGACTCTAGCTTAGGACTAGCTCCTGAGCAGTTCTTC.

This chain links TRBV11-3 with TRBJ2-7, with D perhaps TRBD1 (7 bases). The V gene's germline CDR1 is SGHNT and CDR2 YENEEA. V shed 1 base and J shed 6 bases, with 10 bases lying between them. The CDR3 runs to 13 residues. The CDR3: CASSLVQGGEQYF. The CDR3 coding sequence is TGTGCCAGCAGCTTAGTCCAGGGGGGCGAGCAGTACTTC.

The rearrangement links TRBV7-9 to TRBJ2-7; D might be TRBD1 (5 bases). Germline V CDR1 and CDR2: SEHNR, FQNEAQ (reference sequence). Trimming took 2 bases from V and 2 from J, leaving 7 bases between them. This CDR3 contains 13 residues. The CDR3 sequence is CASSLLGPYEQYF. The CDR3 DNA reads TGTGCCAGCAGCTTATTGGGGCCCTACGAGCAGTACTTC.

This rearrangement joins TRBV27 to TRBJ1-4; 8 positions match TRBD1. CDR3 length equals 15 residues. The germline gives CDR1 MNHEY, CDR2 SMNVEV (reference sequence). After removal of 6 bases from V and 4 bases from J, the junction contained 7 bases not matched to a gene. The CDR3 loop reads CASSRTGGRNEKLFF. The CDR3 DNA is TGTGCCAGCAGCAGAACAGGGGGGCGTAATGAAAAACTGTTTTTT.

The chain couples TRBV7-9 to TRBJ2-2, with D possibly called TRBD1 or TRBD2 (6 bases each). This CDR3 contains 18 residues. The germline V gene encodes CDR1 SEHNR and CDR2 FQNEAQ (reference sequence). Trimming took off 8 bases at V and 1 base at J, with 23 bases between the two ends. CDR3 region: CASSHNHGGQLNTGELFF. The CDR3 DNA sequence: TGTGCCAGCTCCCACAATCACGGGGGCCAATTGAACACCGGGGAGCTGTTTTTT. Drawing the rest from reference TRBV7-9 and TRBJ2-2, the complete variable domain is DTGVSQNPRHKITKRGQNVTFRCDPISEHNRLYWYRQTLGQGPEFLTYFQNEAQLEKSRLLSDRFSAERPKGSFSTLEIQRTEQGDSAMYLCASSHNHGGQLNTGELFFGEGSRLTVL.

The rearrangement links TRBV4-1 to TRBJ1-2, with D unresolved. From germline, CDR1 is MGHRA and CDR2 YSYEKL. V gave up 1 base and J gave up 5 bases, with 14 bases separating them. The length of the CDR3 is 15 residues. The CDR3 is CASSQAKSATYGYTF. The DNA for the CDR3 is TGCGCCAGCAGCCAAGCCAAATCCGCGACTTATGGCTACACCTTC.

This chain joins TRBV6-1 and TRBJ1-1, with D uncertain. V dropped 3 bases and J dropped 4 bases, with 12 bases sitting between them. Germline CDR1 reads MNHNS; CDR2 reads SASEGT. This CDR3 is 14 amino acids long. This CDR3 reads CASSELVTATEAFF. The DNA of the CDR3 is TGTGCCAGCAGTGAGTTGGTAACGGCCACTGAAGCTTTCTTT.

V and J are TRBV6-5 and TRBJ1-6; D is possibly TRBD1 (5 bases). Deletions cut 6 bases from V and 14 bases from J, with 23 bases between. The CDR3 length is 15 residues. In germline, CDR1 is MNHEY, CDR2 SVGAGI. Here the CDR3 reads CASSDYRGDALSLHF. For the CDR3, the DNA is TGTGCCAGCAGCGACTATCGGGGGGACGCCCTTTCCCTCCACTTT.

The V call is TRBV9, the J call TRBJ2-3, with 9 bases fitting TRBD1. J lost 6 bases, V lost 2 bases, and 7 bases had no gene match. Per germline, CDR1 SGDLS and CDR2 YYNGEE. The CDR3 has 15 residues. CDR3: CASSVGGQGIDTQYF. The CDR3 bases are TGTGCCAGCAGCGTGGGGGGACAGGGTATCGATACGCAGTATTTT. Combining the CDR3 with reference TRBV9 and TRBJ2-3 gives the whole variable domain DSGVTQTPKHLITATGQRVTLRCSPRSGDLSVYWYQQSLDQGLQFLIQYYNGEERAKGNILERFSAQQFPDLHSELNLSSLELGDSALYFCASSVGGQGIDTQYFGPGTRLTVL.

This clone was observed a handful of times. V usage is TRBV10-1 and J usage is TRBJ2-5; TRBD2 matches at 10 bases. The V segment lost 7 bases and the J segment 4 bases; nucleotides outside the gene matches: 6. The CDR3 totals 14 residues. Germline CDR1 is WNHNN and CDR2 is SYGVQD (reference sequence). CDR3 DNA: TGCGCCAGCATCTTAGCGGGAGGCAGAGAGACCCAGTACTTC. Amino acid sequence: CASILAGGRETQYF.